The 27 T cell receptor beta chains given below trace back to one sample, sequenced in a study of shared clonotypes between healthy human individuals. TCRdb's table, derived via immunoSEQ multiplex PCR, lists solely in-frame clones and lacks some. The sample comprises roughly 650,000 clones, 96% of which are singletons, and 0.11% rests with the top ten. CD45RO-negative, CCR7-selected cells formed the naive CD8 fraction, which excluded terminally differentiated effector memory CD45RA+ cells. Input material: naive CD8+ T cells sorted from blood. Receptor source: a woman in her thirties in good health.

The V gene is TRBV10-2, the J gene TRBJ2-1; TRBD2 matches at 15 bases. The length of the CDR3 is 17 residues. Germline CDR1 is WSHSY and CDR2 is SAAADI. V shed 7 bases, J shed 1 base, and the junction held 5 bases outside the gene matches. The CDR3 is CASIQGLAGGSYNEQFF. The CDR3, as DNA: TGCGCCAGCATTCAGGGACTAGCGGGAGGATCCTACAATGAGCAGTTCTTC.

The V gene is TRBV10-2, the J gene TRBJ2-7, with 7 bases matching TRBD2. This CDR3 has 15 amino acids. The trim removed 5 bases at V and 2 bases at J, leaving 9 bases unmatched. Germline V lookup: CDR1 WSHSY, CDR2 SAAADI. The CDR3 sequence is CASSMGRESPYEQYF. The DNA of the CDR3 is TGCGCCAGCAGTATGGGGCGGGAGAGCCCCTACGAGCAGTACTTC.

A single count supports this clone. This chain uses TRBV7-9 with TRBJ2-1, with TRBD2 matching 8 bases. The CDR3 consists of 16 residues. Germline V gene lookup returns CDR1 SEHNR and CDR2 FQNEAQ (reference sequence). The V segment lost 3 bases and the J segment 4 bases; nucleotides outside the gene matches: 8. The CDR3 region has the DNA TGTGCCAGCAGCTTGCTCGGGAGGGCCGCGTACAATGAGCAGTTCTTC. Its protein product is CASSLLGRAAYNEQFF.

Here the CDR3 reads CASSLSSGRLRGTGELFF. Written as DNA, the CDR3 is TGTGCCAGCAGCTTAAGTAGCGGGAGGCTACGCGGCACCGGGGAGCTGTTTTTT. The genes are TRBV7-9 and TRBJ2-2, with 10 bases fitting TRBD2. The CDR3 is 18 residues long. Trimming at V came to 2 bases and at J to 4 bases, leaving 10 bases not matched to a gene. Per germline, CDR1 SEHNR and CDR2 FQNEAQ (reference sequence).

In regard to this clone: Other nucleotide sequences in the sample specify the same CDR3. This rearrangement joins TRBV9 to TRBJ2-5; no clear D. Germline V gene data show CDR1 as SGDLS and CDR2 as YYNGEE. The V gene lost 3 bases and the J gene lost 2 bases, with 8 bases spanning the gap. The CDR3 runs to 13 residues. The CDR3 region has the DNA TGTGCCAGCAGCGGGGGTTCACAAGAGACCCAGTACTTC. Its translation is CASSGGSQETQYF. Using reference TRBV9 and TRBJ2-5 for the parts outside the CDR3, the full variable domain is DSGVTQTPKHLITATGQRVTLRCSPRSGDLSVYWYQQSLDQGLQFLIQYYNGEERAKGNILERFSAQQFPDLHSELNLSSLELGDSALYFCASSGGSQETQYFGPGTRLLVL.

The rearrangement links TRBV6-1 to TRBJ1-1; 7 nucleotides line up with TRBD1. The CDR3 runs to 17 residues. Germline CDR1 and CDR2: MNHNS and SASEGT. V lost 2 bases, J lost 0 bases, and 9 bases stayed unmatched. DNA of the CDR3: TGTGCCAGCAGTGAAAGGCCGGGACAGACCATGAACACTGAAGCTTTCTTT. It specifies CASSERPGQTMNTEAFF.

This clone was seen only once. The chain employs TRBV5-6 and TRBJ1-2; no reliable D call. The V end lost 4 bases, the J end lost 3 bases, and 16 bases lay between the germline ends. The CDR3 length is 15 residues. Germline CDR1 SGHDT, CDR2 YYEEEE. CDR3 sequence: CASSDGNLGHYGYTF. The CDR3 DNA sequence: TGTGCCAGCAGCGACGGGAATTTGGGCCACTATGGCTACACCTTC.

This rearrangement joins TRBV7-9 to TRBJ1-2; D unclear. The CDR3 length is 15 residues. Trimming removed 1 base from V and 0 bases from J, with 9 bases in between. The germline V gene encodes CDR1 SEHNR and CDR2 FQNEAQ (reference sequence). The DNA of the CDR3 is TGTGCCAGCAGCTTAGGTGAGGTAGCTAACTATGGCTACACCTTC. Its translation: CASSLGEVANYGYTF.

This sequence joins TRBV28 and TRBJ2-1; D is unresolved. The germline V gene has CDR1 MDHEN and CDR2 SYDVKM. CDR3 size: 14 residues. V shed 2 bases and J shed 2 bases, with 7 bases lying between them. This chain's CDR3 is CASSLRITYNEQFF. Written as DNA, the CDR3 is TGTGCCAGCAGTTTAAGGATAACCTACAATGAGCAGTTCTTC.

A note on this clone: The sample contains more than one DNA sequence encoding this CDR3. The chain couples TRBV7-9 to TRBJ2-7; D remains ambiguous. V dropped 5 bases and J dropped 4 bases, with 6 bases sitting between them. The CDR3 is made up of 11 amino acids. The germline gives CDR1 SEHNR, CDR2 FQNEAQ (reference sequence). CDR3 sequence reads: CASSPGYEQYF. CDR3 nucleotides: TGTGCCAGCAGCCCAGGATACGAGCAGTACTTC.

The rearrangement joins TRBV2 to TRBJ2-5; D possibly corresponds to TRBD2 (5 bases). V was clipped by 3 bases and J by 7 bases, with 18 bases between them. The CDR3 is 15 residues long. Germline V gives CDR1 SNHLY, CDR2 FYNNEI. The CDR3 DNA follows: TGTGCCAGCAGTGACACCGTATCTAGCTGGGGGACCCAGTACTTC. As protein: CASSDTVSSWGTQYF.

The chain couples TRBV7-9 to TRBJ2-1, with TRBD2 identical over 7 bases. CDR3 size: 15 residues. The trim removed 6 bases at V and 8 bases at J, leaving 13 bases unmatched. Germline-derived CDR1 and CDR2 are SEHNR and FQNEAQ (reference sequence). The CDR3 DNA reads as TGTGCCAGCAGTCAACCGGGAGGCAGCGGTCATGAGCAGTTCTTC. It is translated as CASSQPGGSGHEQFF.

The rearrangement joins TRBV28 to TRBJ2-1; D uncertain. Germline V gene data show CDR1 as MDHEN and CDR2 as SYDVKM. The CDR3 sequence is 14 residues long. V was clipped by 3 bases and J by 2 bases, with 8 bases between them. The CDR3 loop reads CASSFDETYNEQFF. For the CDR3, the DNA is TGTGCCAGCAGTTTTGACGAAACCTACAATGAGCAGTTCTTC.

The chain carries TRBV7-9 and TRBJ1-1; 8 bases are shared with TRBD1. The CDR3 is made up of 15 amino acids. Germline trimming cut 5 bases from V and 5 bases from J; bases unmatched to any gene: 10. Germline CDR1 reads SEHNR; CDR2 reads FQNEAQ (reference sequence). The CDR3 DNA is TGTGCCAGCAGCAAATCCGACAGGGGAGGAACTGAAGCTTTCTTT. It specifies CASSKSDRGGTEAFF.

The CDR3: CASSLEGNNEQFF. In nucleotides, the CDR3 is TGTGCCAGCAGCTTAGAGGGTAACAATGAGCAGTTCTTC. The rearrangement joins TRBV7-9 to TRBJ2-1, with D unresolved. The CDR3 is made up of 13 amino acids. V lost 1 base and J lost 5, with 6 bases in between. CDR1 and CDR2 (germline): SEHNR, FQNEAQ (reference sequence).

This clone was seen a few times. The chain combines TRBV19 with TRBJ1-1, with D uncertain. The V and J ends lost 7 bases and 0 bases respectively, with 3 bases between them. The CDR3 is 11 amino acids. The germline CDR1 and CDR2 sequences are LNHDA and SQIVND (reference sequence). The CDR3 sequence is CASIMNTEAFF. DNA for the CDR3: TGTGCCAGTATCATGAACACTGAAGCTTTCTTT.

The chain carries TRBV19 and TRBJ1-1; a possible D gene is TRBD1 (5 bases). The ends were cut back, 8 bases at V and 5 bases at J, with 12 bases in the middle. Germline lookup yields CDR1 LNHDA and CDR2 SQIVND (reference sequence). This CDR3 has 12 residues. The CDR3 region has the DNA TGTGCCAGTCGTTATGGGGGGACTGAAGCTTTCTTT. This gives the protein CASRYGGTEAFF.

Of note for this clone: Other nucleotide sequences from this sample produce the same CDR3. The chain links TRBV19 to TRBJ2-7; no clear D. V dropped 1 base and J dropped 3 bases, with 7 bases sitting between them. The CDR3 runs 13 residues. CDR1 and CDR2 from the germline V gene are LNHDA and SQIVND (reference sequence). Written as DNA, the CDR3 is TGTGCCAGTAGTATAGGCGGCAGCTACGAGCAGTACTTC. Protein product: CASSIGGSYEQYF. Supplemented by reference TRBV19 and TRBJ2-7, the full variable domain reads DGGITQSPKYLFRKEGQNVTLSCEQNLNHDAMYWYRQDPGQGLRLIYYSQIVNDFQKGDIAEGYSVSREKKESFPLTVTSAQKNPTAFYLCASSIGGSYEQYFGPGTRLTVT.

The genes are TRBV30 and TRBJ2-7; D unclear. Per the germline V gene, CDR1 is GTSNPN and CDR2 is SVGIG (reference sequence). With 0 bases removed from V and 2 bases from J, the gap between germline ends came to 8 bases. This CDR3 contains 13 residues. CDR3 bases: TGTGCCTGGAGTGTCGACGAGACCTACGAGCAGTACTTC. The encoded protein is CAWSVDETYEQYF.

The V call is TRBV29-1, the J call TRBJ2-7, with D possibly called TRBD1 or TRBD2 (5 bases each). Germline loops: CDR1 SQVTM, CDR2 ANQGSEA. V gave up 0 bases and J gave up 3 bases, with 15 bases separating them. The CDR3 runs 15 residues. The CDR3 coding sequence is TGCAGCGTTGAAGATCCCGGGGCCTCCTTCTACGAGCAGTACTTC. This translates into CSVEDPGASFYEQYF.

The chain uses TRBV7-9 and TRBJ1-3, with D possibly TRBD1 on 5 matching bases. V was shortened by 5 bases and J by 2 bases, with 16 bases between the two germline ends. Germline-derived CDR1 and CDR2 are SEHNR and FQNEAQ (reference sequence). The CDR3 extends over 16 amino acids. The CDR3 DNA reads as TGTGCCAGCAGCCAACGCAAGACAGTGCCTGGAAACACCATATATTTT. Its protein is CASSQRKTVPGNTIYF.

V and J are TRBV7-2 and TRBJ1-3; TRBD1 aligns across 10 bases. The length of the CDR3 is 16 residues. CDR1 is SGHTA and CDR2 is FQGNSA in the germline V gene. V lost 8 bases to trimming and J lost 0 bases; unmatched junction nucleotides: 7. CDR3 sequence: CASAEGTGDSGNTIYF. For the CDR3, the DNA is TGTGCCAGCGCGGAGGGGACAGGGGACTCTGGAAACACCATATATTTT.

The chain links TRBV6-1 to TRBJ2-7; TRBD2 agrees at 11 bases. J was trimmed by 3 bases and V by 0 bases; bases with no gene match: 4. Germline-derived CDR1 and CDR2 are MNHNS and SASEGT. This CDR3 has 16 residues. The CDR3 coding sequence is TGTGCCAGCAGTGAAGCCCGACTAGCGGGACGCTACGAGCAGTACTTC. This translates into CASSEARLAGRYEQYF.

This chain links TRBV7-3 with TRBJ1-1, with D unclear. The germline V gene encodes CDR1 SGHTA and CDR2 FQGTGA. The CDR3 consists of 13 residues. The ends were cut back, 6 bases at V and 3 bases at J, with 11 bases in the middle. CDR3 residues: CASRDPPDTEAFF. The DNA of the CDR3 is TGTGCCAGCAGGGACCCCCCCGACACTGAAGCTTTCTTT.

The chain is built from TRBV30 and TRBJ2-7; 10 nucleotides match TRBD1. J gave up 2 bases and V 3 bases, and 4 bases lay outside the gene matches. The CDR3 is 14 amino acids. Per the germline V gene, CDR1 is GTSNPN and CDR2 is SVGIG (reference sequence). CDR3 coding DNA: TGTGCCTGGAGGGGGACAGGGGATCCCTACGAGCAGTACTTC. Its protein product is CAWRGTGDPYEQYF.

The chain joins TRBV27 to TRBJ2-7; 14 nucleotides line up with TRBD2. The germline CDR1 and CDR2 sequences are MNHEY and SMNVEV (reference sequence). CDR3 length equals 16 residues. With V trimmed by 5 bases and J by 5 bases, 8 bases remained unmatched. The chain's CDR3 is CASSPGTSGSRHEQYF. DNA for the CDR3: TGTGCCAGCAGTCCCGGGACTAGCGGGAGCCGCCACGAGCAGTACTTC.

The chain uses TRBV10-2 and TRBJ2-1, with D maybe TRBD2 (6 bases). The germline V gene encodes CDR1 WSHSY and CDR2 SAAADI. Trimming removed 8 bases from V and 4 bases from J, with 21 bases in between. The CDR3 spans 16 residues. The CDR3 bases are TGCGCCAGCGCTGACGGGGTGCGGGGCCTTTACAATGAGCAGTTCTTC. Translating gives CASADGVRGLYNEQFF.